The 20 T cell receptor beta chains reported below all come from one sample, sequenced in a study of T cell changes during pregnancy in multiple sclerosis. Here immunoSEQ multiplex PCR was the method, and the copy in TCRdb shows in-frame clones only, minus some. The profile covers tens of thousands of clones, with just under 90% appearing a single time and 0.45% to 0.65% taken by the ten largest. The specimen comprised CD4+ T cells from peripheral blood mononuclear cells, sampled in the first trimester of pregnancy. Receptor source: a female donor with multiple sclerosis, enrolled in a pregnancy study.

This clone was found once. This sequence joins TRBV9 and TRBJ2-7; D is ambiguous. V was pared by 0 bases and J by 6 bases, with 16 bases between. Germline V CDR1 and CDR2: SGDLS, YYNGEE. CDR3 length: 15 residues. CDR3 amino acids: CASSVGSGSPGEQYF. For the CDR3, the DNA is TGTGCCAGCAGCGTAGGCTCAGGATCTCCTGGCGAGCAGTACTTC.

The V and J genes are TRBV28 and TRBJ1-2; no clear D. CDR1 is MDHEN, CDR2 SYDVKM, per germline. V was cut by 5 bases and J by 4 bases, with 14 bases left in between. The CDR3 is 14 residues long. CDR3: CASSVGGNGYGYTF. CDR3 nucleotide sequence: TGTGCCAGCAGTGTCGGAGGGAACGGCTATGGCTACACCTTC.

This clone was seen a single time. The chain recombines TRBV19 with TRBJ2-3, with 7 bases lining up with TRBD2. The J segment lost 5 bases and the V segment lost 4 bases, leaving 15 bases of the junction unmatched. Germline V gives CDR1 LNHDA, CDR2 SQIVND (reference sequence). The CDR3 extends over 17 amino acids. The CDR3 nucleotides are TGTGCCAGTAGTAACACACCGGTACTGGCGGGGGTAGATACGCAGTATTTT. This sequence encodes CASSNTPVLAGVDTQYF.

The chain has TRBV6-5 and TRBJ1-5, with a possible D match to TRBD1 (5 bases). The V and J ends lost 4 bases and 6 bases respectively, with 10 bases between them. Germline CDR1 MNHEY, CDR2 SVGAGI. The CDR3 is 13 amino acids. The CDR3 here is CASSLDSRQPQHF. The CDR3 region has the DNA TGTGCCAGCAGTTTAGACAGTCGTCAGCCCCAGCATTTT.

This sequence joins TRBV7-3 and TRBJ1-1; a possible D gene is TRBD1 (5 bases). The CDR3 is 15 residues long. Germline CDR1 SGHTA, CDR2 FQGTGA. The V end lost 0 bases, the J end lost 1 base, and 9 bases lay between the germline ends. The CDR3 nucleotides are TGTGCCAGCAGCTTAACCCCAGACAGGAACACTGAAGCTTTCTTT. Translation gives CASSLTPDRNTEAFF.

The J gene is TRBJ2-4, the V gene TRBV5-1; 12 nucleotides match TRBD2. The length of the CDR3 is 18 residues. The ends lost 0 bases at V and 2 bases at J; junction bases unmatched: 6. The V gene's germline CDR1 is SGHRS and CDR2 YFSETQ. This CDR3 is CASSLVLAGGPSKNIQYF. CDR3 DNA sequence: TGCGCCAGCAGCTTGGTGCTAGCGGGAGGGCCGTCCAAAAACATTCAGTACTTC.

The chain couples TRBV6-5 to TRBJ1-2, with 8 bases identical to TRBD1. J lost 3 bases, V lost 6 bases, and 3 bases had no gene match. The germline V gene has CDR1 MNHEY and CDR2 SVGAGI. The CDR3 covers 13 residues. This CDR3 is CASSPGGDYGYTF. In DNA, the CDR3 is TGTGCCAGCAGCCCAGGGGGCGACTATGGCTACACCTTC.

V usage is TRBV5-1 and J usage is TRBJ2-2; D unclear. Germline CDR1 is SGHRS and CDR2 is YFSETQ. V lost 4 bases and J 7 bases, leaving 8 bases between the germline ends. The CDR3 totals 12 residues. The CDR3 protein is CASSDNDGELFF. CDR3 nucleotide sequence: TGCGCCAGCAGCGACAACGACGGGGAGCTGTTTTTT.

The chain carries TRBV2 and TRBJ2-7; TRBD1 matches at 10 bases. This CDR3 region has 14 residues. After removal of 6 bases from V and 4 bases from J, the junction contained 6 bases not matched to a gene. Germline V gene lookup returns CDR1 SNHLY and CDR2 FYNNEI. The CDR3 region is CASSRDRGEYEQYF. DNA of the CDR3: TGTGCCAGCAGCCGGGACAGGGGAGAATACGAGCAGTACTTC. The full variable domain, with the rest looked up from reference TRBV2 and TRBJ2-7, is EPEVTQTPSHQVTQMGQEVILRCVPISNHLYFYWYRQILGQKVEFLVSFYNNEISEKSEIFDDQFSVERPDGSNFTLKIRSTKLEDSAMYFCASSRDRGEYEQYFGPGTRLTVT.

This clone was recorded only once. The chain carries TRBV19 and TRBJ1-1; 8 bases are a match to TRBD1. The germline V gene has CDR1 LNHDA and CDR2 SQIVND (reference sequence). The CDR3 totals 14 residues. With 4 bases clipped from V and 7 bases from J, the junction kept 8 bases outside the gene matches. DNA for the CDR3: TGTGCCAGTAGTAGACAGGGGAGTCTGGGTGAAGCTTTCTTT. Amino acid sequence: CASSRQGSLGEAFF.

The chain carries TRBV6-1 and TRBJ2-1; D is ambiguous. Germline V gives CDR1 MNHNS, CDR2 SASEGT. This CDR3 region has 13 residues. V gave up 7 bases and J gave up 6 bases, with 13 bases separating them. This chain's CDR3 is CASTPIRGNEQFF. The CDR3 nucleotides are TGTGCCAGCACCCCGATTCGAGGCAATGAGCAGTTCTTC.

This sequence joins TRBV7-9 and TRBJ2-5; D is possibly TRBD2 (5 bases). Trimming shortened V by 2 bases and J by 7 bases, and 14 bases separated the two germline ends. This CDR3 region has 14 residues. Germline CDR1 and CDR2: SEHNR and FQNEAQ (reference sequence). The CDR3 protein is CASSLRQLEGTQYF. The CDR3 DNA reads TGTGCCAGCAGCTTAAGGCAACTCGAGGGGACCCAGTACTTC.

V is TRBV15 and J is TRBJ2-5; the match to TRBD2 covers 10 bases. Per germline, CDR1 LNHNV and CDR2 YYDKDF (reference sequence). The CDR3 consists of 19 residues. Losses at the gene ends were 5 bases for V and 3 bases for J; bases not matched to a gene: 18. CDR3: CATSGSGTSVFSPKETQYF. As DNA, the CDR3 is TGTGCCACCAGCGGAAGCGGGACTAGCGTTTTTTCACCGAAAGAGACCCAGTACTTC. Based on the CDR3 plus reference TRBV15 and TRBJ2-5, the full variable domain is DAMVIQNPRYQVTQFGKPVTLSCSQTLNHNVMYWYQQKSSQAPKLLFHYYDKDFNNEADTPDNFQSRRPNTSFCFLDIRSPGLGDTAMYLCATSGSGTSVFSPKETQYFGPGTRLLVL.

This chain links TRBV19 with TRBJ1-1, with D tentatively TRBD1 (6 bases). The germline V gene has CDR1 LNHDA and CDR2 SQIVND (reference sequence). There are 13 residues in the CDR3. V lost 8 bases and J 4 bases, leaving 14 bases between the germline ends. The CDR3 DNA sequence: TGTGCCAGTTGGAACAGGGAATCCACTGAAGCTTTCTTT. It encodes CASWNRESTEAFF.

The chain has TRBV30 and TRBJ2-1, with a tentative D call TRBD2 (5 bases). V lost 2 bases and J 1 base, leaving 9 bases between the germline ends. The CDR3 totals 14 residues. Germline V gene lookup returns CDR1 GTSNPN and CDR2 SVGIG (reference sequence). The CDR3 coding sequence is TGTGCCTGGAGTCGTGGGAGTTCCTACAATGAGCAGTTCTTC. This codes for CAWSRGSSYNEQFF.

The CDR3 DNA follows: TGCGCCAGCAGCCTCGGGACACATGAAAAACTGTTTTTT. It encodes CASSLGTHEKLFF. This chain connects TRBV5-1 to TRBJ1-4, with D possibly matching TRBD1 (6 bases). Germline CDR1 and CDR2: SGHRS and YFSETQ. V was shortened by 4 bases and J by 6 bases, with 10 bases between the two germline ends. The length of the CDR3 is 13 residues. Full variable domain (missing parts from reference TRBV5-1 and TRBJ1-4): KAGVTQTPRYLIKTRGQQVTLSCSPISGHRSVSWYQQTPGQGLQFLFEYFSETQRNKGNFPGRFSGRQFSNSRSEMNVSTLELGDSALYLCASSLGTHEKLFFGSGTQLSVL.

This clone is a singleton in its sample. The chain is built from TRBV5-8 and TRBJ2-5; a possible D gene is TRBD2 (5 bases). V was clipped by 3 bases and J by 9 bases, with 21 bases between them. Looked up from germline, CDR1 is SGHTS and CDR2 is YDEGEE. This CDR3 has 15 amino acids. The CDR3 bases are TGTGCCAGCAGCTGGAACTCTCTAAGGGAGAGACCCCAGTACTTC. This codes for CASSWNSLRERPQYF.

CDR3 loop: CASSLAGGAANYEQYF. CDR3 coding DNA: TGCGCCAGCAGCTTGGCAGGAGGGGCGGCAAACTACGAGCAGTACTTC. The chain combines TRBV5-1 with TRBJ2-7; D perhaps matches TRBD2 (6 bases). The CDR3 covers 16 residues. With 0 bases removed from V and 3 bases from J, the gap between germline ends came to 16 bases. Looked up from germline, CDR1 is SGHRS and CDR2 is YFSETQ. The variable domain in full, completed from reference TRBV5-1 and TRBJ2-7, reads KAGVTQTPRYLIKTRGQQVTLSCSPISGHRSVSWYQQTPGQGLQFLFEYFSETQRNKGNFPGRFSGRQFSNSRSEMNVSTLELGDSALYLCASSLAGGAANYEQYFGPGTRLTVT.

In this sample, this clone turned up once. The V and J genes are TRBV5-1 and TRBJ1-6; 7 bases agree with TRBD1. The CDR3 sequence is 16 residues long. Germline CDR1 is SGHRS and CDR2 is YFSETQ. The ends lost 4 bases at V and 7 bases at J; junction bases unmatched: 11. CDR3 nucleotides: TGCGCCAGCAGCCACACAGGGGTTAGGGAGAATTCACCCCTCCACTTT. It translates to CASSHTGVRENSPLHF.

J is TRBJ1-4 and V is TRBV7-2; the match to TRBD1 covers 8 bases. Unmatched junction bases numbered 3, after V lost 4 bases and J lost 5 bases. The germline CDR1 and CDR2 sequences are SGHTA and FQGNSA. The CDR3 runs to 14 residues. The CDR3 spells CASSSGQENEKLFF. CDR3 nucleotides: TGTGCCAGCAGCTCGGGACAGGAGAATGAAAAACTGTTTTTT.